These T cell receptor beta chains were read from a single sample in a study of blood T cell repertoires in COVID-19. TCRdb's table, derived via immunoSEQ multiplex PCR, lists solely in-frame clones and lacks some. Among 200,000 or so clones, approximately 82% were seen once, and the ten largest hold around 6.9%. The sequenced material came from peripheral blood. These receptors were taken from a human donor with acute or convalescent COVID-19. The donor label of this sample is uncertain. The conserved cysteine and the conserved F or W are not part of the CDR3 here. The order of the fields is V gene, J gene, clone size, CDR3 protein. Size is stated for part of the rows, as once, few or many counts, or as a class when the clone is expanded.

V gene: TRBV5-1
J gene: TRBJ1-5
clone size: -
CDR3 protein: ASSPTGTNQPQH

V gene: TRBV5-1
J gene: TRBJ2-7
clone size: -
CDR3 protein: ASSLGSSGSNYEQY

V gene: TRBV28
J gene: TRBJ1-3
clone size: few
CDR3 protein: ASGFSGNTIY

V gene: TRBV6-1
J gene: TRBJ2-7
clone size: -
CDR3 protein: ASSESGMPYEQY

V gene: TRBV24-1
J gene: TRBJ2-2
clone size: -
CDR3 protein: ATSLGGNTGELF

V gene: TRBV28
J gene: TRBJ2-7
clone size: -
CDR3 protein: ASSYSREQY

V gene: TRBV5-4
J gene: TRBJ2-2
clone size: -
CDR3 protein: ASSLEGGGELF

V gene: TRBV9
J gene: TRBJ2-5
clone size: -
CDR3 protein: ASSVAGTMETQY

V gene: TRBV7-8
J gene: TRBJ2-1
clone size: -
CDR3 protein: ASSFTSGWPLEQF

V gene: TRBV27
J gene: TRBJ2-5
clone size: -
CDR3 protein: ASSPRRPGETQY

V gene: TRBV6-5
J gene: TRBJ2-7
clone size: -
CDR3 protein: ASSYELAGGYEQY

V gene: TRBV19
J gene: TRBJ1-1
clone size: few
CDR3 protein: ASTSDRDTEAF

V gene: TRBV7-3
J gene: TRBJ1-2
clone size: -
CDR3 protein: ASSLGGQGYGYT

V gene: TRBV29-1
J gene: TRBJ2-2
clone size: -
CDR3 protein: SVARQGNTGELF

V gene: TRBV5-1
J gene: TRBJ2-1
clone size: -
CDR3 protein: ASSLSRLAGRREQF

V gene: TRBV5-4
J gene: TRBJ2-5
clone size: -
CDR3 protein: ASSPGQGGETQY

V gene: TRBV30
J gene: TRBJ1-1
clone size: -
CDR3 protein: AYSPGTSAAF

V gene: TRBV19
J gene: TRBJ2-7
clone size: -
CDR3 protein: ASSIGQGTYEQY

V gene: TRBV5-4
J gene: TRBJ1-4
clone size: -
CDR3 protein: ASSPNTGTSTNEKLF

V gene: TRBV6-6
J gene: TRBJ2-1
clone size: -
CDR3 protein: ASSYFGQGHEQF

V gene: TRBV4-2
J gene: TRBJ2-7
clone size: -
CDR3 protein: ASSHALTSGAYEQY

V gene: TRBV5-8
J gene: TRBJ2-7
clone size: -
CDR3 protein: ASSYSGGDSYEQY

V gene: TRBV28
J gene: TRBJ1-5
clone size: -
CDR3 protein: ASSQTSPGNQPQH

V gene: TRBV10-2
J gene: TRBJ2-1
clone size: -
CDR3 protein: ASSESRLAGANEQF

V gene: TRBV18
J gene: TRBJ1-1
clone size: -
CDR3 protein: ASSMGQGANTEAF

V gene: TRBV6-5
J gene: TRBJ1-6
clone size: -
CDR3 protein: ASSSGYLSHSPLH

V gene: TRBV24-1
J gene: TRBJ2-2
clone size: once
CDR3 protein: ATSRGLAGGSGELF

V gene: TRBV5-1
J gene: TRBJ2-1
clone size: -
CDR3 protein: ASSSGTSGYEQF

V gene: TRBV5-1
J gene: TRBJ2-3
clone size: -
CDR3 protein: ASSPGTSGSTDTQY

V gene: TRBV7-9
J gene: TRBJ1-1
clone size: few
CDR3 protein: ASRQVTEAF

V gene: TRBV19
J gene: TRBJ1-2
clone size: -
CDR3 protein: ASRAGQNNYGYT

V gene: TRBV23-1
J gene: TRBJ1-2
clone size: -
CDR3 protein: ASYQTIYGYT

V gene: TRBV30
J gene: TRBJ1-3
clone size: -
CDR3 protein: AWSTGSFSGNTIY

V gene: TRBV2
J gene: TRBJ1-1
clone size: -
CDR3 protein: ASSESMDRRNTEAF

V gene: TRBV27
J gene: TRBJ2-7
clone size: -
CDR3 protein: ASYPQNEQY

V gene: TRBV5-1
J gene: TRBJ2-1
clone size: -
CDR3 protein: ASSLGLTREQF

V gene: TRBV27
J gene: TRBJ2-1
clone size: once
CDR3 protein: ASGTTNYNEQF

V gene: TRBV20-1
J gene: TRBJ2-7
clone size: -
CDR3 protein: SASKPGQSYEQY

V gene: TRBV7-8
J gene: TRBJ2-7
clone size: -
CDR3 protein: ASSSLVGDRYYEQY

V gene: TRBV19
J gene: TRBJ2-2
clone size: -
CDR3 protein: ASSAGQGLGGELF

V gene: TRBV28
J gene: TRBJ2-1
clone size: -
CDR3 protein: ASSLLAGTHEQF

V gene: TRBV3-1/TRBV3-2
J gene: TRBJ2-1
clone size: -
CDR3 protein: ASSQGGSGYNEQF

V gene: TRBV5-1
J gene: TRBJ2-7
clone size: -
CDR3 protein: ASSRDSPGSYEQY

V gene: TRBV9
J gene: TRBJ2-3
clone size: -
CDR3 protein: ASSVLAGGPGDTQY

V gene: TRBV9
J gene: TRBJ2-3
clone size: -
CDR3 protein: ASTLTSGSANTDTQY

V gene: TRBV30
J gene: TRBJ1-2
clone size: -
CDR3 protein: AWSGTAANYGYT

V gene: TRBV7-2
J gene: TRBJ2-1
clone size: -
CDR3 protein: ASSLVEGQYNEQF

V gene: TRBV7-2
J gene: TRBJ1-1
clone size: -
CDR3 protein: ASRGHSGLGTEAF

V gene: TRBV6-2/TRBV6-3
J gene: TRBJ2-1
clone size: -
CDR3 protein: ASSKTSGRSNEQF

V gene: TRBV7-2
J gene: TRBJ1-2
clone size: -
CDR3 protein: ASSLTGTGDYGYT